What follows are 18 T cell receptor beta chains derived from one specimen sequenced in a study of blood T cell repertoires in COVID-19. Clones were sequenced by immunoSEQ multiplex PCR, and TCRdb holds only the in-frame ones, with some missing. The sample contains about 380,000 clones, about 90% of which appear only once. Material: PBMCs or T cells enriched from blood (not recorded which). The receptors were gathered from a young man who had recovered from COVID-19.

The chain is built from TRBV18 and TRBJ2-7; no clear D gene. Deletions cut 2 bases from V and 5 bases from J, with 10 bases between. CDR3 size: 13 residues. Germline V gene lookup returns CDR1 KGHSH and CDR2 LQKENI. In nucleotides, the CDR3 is TGTGCCAGCTCACCATCTTTGGGCGACGAGCAGTACTTC. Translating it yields CASSPSLGDEQYF.

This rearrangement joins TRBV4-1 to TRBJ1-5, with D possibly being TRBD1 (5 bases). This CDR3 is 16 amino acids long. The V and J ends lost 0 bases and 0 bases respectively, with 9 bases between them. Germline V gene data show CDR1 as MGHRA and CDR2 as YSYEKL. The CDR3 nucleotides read TGCGCCAGCAGCCAAGATGTGACAGCTAGCAATCAGCCCCAGCATTTT. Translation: CASSQDVTASNQPQHF.

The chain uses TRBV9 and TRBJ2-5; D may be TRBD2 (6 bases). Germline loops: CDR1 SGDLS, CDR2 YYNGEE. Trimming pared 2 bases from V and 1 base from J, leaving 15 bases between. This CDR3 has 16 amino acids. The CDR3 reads CASSVEVSGGQETQYF. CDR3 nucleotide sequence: TGTGCCAGCAGCGTGGAGGTTAGCGGAGGCCAAGAGACCCAGTACTTC.

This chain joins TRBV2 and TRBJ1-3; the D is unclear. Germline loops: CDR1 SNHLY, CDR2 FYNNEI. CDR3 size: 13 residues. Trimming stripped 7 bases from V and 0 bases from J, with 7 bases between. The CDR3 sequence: CASTSFSGNTIYF. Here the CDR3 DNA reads TGTGCCAGCACCTCTTTCTCTGGAAACACCATATATTTT.

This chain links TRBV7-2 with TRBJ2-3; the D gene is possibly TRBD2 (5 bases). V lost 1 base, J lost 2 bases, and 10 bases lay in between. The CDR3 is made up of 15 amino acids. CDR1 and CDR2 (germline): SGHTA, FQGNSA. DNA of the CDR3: TGTGCCAGCAGCTTAGACGGGGTACACACAGATACGCAGTATTTT. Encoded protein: CASSLDGVHTDTQYF.

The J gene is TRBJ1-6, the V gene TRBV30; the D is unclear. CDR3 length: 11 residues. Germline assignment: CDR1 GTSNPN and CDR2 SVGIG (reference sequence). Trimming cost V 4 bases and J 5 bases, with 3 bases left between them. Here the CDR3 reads CAWTNNSPLHF. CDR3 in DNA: TGTGCCTGGACCAATAATTCACCCCTCCACTTT.

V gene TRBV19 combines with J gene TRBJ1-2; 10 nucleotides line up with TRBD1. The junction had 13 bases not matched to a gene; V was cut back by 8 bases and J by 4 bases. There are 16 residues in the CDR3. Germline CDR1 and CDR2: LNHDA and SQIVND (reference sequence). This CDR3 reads CASLRQGAPRIYGYTF. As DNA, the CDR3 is TGTGCCAGTTTGAGACAGGGGGCCCCACGGATCTATGGCTACACCTTC.

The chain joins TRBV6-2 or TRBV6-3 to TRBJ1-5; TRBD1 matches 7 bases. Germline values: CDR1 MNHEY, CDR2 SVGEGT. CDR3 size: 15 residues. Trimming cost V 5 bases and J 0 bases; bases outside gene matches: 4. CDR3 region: CASSLAGGSNQPQHF. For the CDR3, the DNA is TGTGCCAGCAGTCTGGCAGGGGGTAGCAATCAGCCCCAGCATTTT.

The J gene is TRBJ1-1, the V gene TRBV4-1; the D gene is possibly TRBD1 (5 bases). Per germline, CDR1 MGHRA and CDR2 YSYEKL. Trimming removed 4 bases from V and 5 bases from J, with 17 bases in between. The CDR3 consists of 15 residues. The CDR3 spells CASSLFHGGRTEAFF. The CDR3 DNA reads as TGCGCCAGCAGCCTTTTCCATGGGGGGAGAACTGAAGCTTTCTTT.

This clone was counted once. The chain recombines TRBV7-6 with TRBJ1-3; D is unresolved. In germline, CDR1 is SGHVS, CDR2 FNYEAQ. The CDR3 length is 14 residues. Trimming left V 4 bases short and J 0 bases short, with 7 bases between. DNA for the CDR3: TGTGCCAGCAGCTCCAGCGCCTCTGGAAACACCATATATTTT. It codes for CASSSSASGNTIYF.

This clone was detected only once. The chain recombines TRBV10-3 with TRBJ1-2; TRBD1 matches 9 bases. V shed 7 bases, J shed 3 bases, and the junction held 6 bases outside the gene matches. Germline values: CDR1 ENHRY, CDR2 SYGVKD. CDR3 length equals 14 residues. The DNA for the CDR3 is TGTGCCATCACCCCGGGACAGGGACACTATGGCTACACCTTC. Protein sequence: CAITPGQGHYGYTF.

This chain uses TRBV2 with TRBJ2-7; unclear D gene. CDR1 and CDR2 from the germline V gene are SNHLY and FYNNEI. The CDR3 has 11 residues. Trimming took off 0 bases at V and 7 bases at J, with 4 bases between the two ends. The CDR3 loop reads CASSEAPEQYF. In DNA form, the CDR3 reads TGTGCCAGCAGTGAAGCTCCGGAGCAGTACTTC. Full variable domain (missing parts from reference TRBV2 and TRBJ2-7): EPEVTQTPSHQVTQMGQEVILRCVPISNHLYFYWYRQILGQKVEFLVSFYNNEISEKSEIFDDQFSVERPDGSNFTLKIRSTKLEDSAMYFCASSEAPEQYFGPGTRLTVT.

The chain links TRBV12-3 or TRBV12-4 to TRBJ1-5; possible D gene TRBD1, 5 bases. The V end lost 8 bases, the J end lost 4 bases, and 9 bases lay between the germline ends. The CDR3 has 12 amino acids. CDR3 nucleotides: TGTGCCAGCCGGGGGGTAAATCAGCCCCAGCATTTT. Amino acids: CASRGVNQPQHF.

This CDR3 is CASSDFGNSPLHF. In DNA form, the CDR3 reads TGTGCCAGCAGCGACTTTGGGAATTCACCCCTCCACTTT. The chain couples TRBV11-1 to TRBJ1-6, with unresolved D. The germline V and J ends were trimmed by 5 bases and 7 bases, with 9 bases remaining between them. In germline, CDR1 is SGHAT, CDR2 FQDESV (reference sequence). The CDR3 extends over 13 amino acids.

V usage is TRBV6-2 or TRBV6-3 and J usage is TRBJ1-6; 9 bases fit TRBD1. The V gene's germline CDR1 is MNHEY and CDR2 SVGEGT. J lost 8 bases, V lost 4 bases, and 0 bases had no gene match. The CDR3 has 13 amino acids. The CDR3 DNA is TGTGCCAGCAGTTGGACAGGGGATTCACCCCTCCACTTT. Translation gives CASSWTGDSPLHF.

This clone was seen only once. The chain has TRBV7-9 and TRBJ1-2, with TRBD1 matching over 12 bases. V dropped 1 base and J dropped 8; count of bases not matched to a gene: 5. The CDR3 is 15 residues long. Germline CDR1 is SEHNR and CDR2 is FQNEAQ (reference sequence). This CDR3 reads CASSLDGTGGSGYTF. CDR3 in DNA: TGTGCCAGCAGCTTAGACGGGACAGGGGGCTCGGGCTACACCTTC.

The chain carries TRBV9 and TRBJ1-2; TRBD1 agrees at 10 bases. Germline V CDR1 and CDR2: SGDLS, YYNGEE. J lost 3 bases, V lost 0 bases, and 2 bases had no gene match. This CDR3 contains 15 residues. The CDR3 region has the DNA TGTGCCAGCAGCGTAGCGGGACAGGGGTACTATGGCTACACCTTC. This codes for CASSVAGQGYYGYTF.

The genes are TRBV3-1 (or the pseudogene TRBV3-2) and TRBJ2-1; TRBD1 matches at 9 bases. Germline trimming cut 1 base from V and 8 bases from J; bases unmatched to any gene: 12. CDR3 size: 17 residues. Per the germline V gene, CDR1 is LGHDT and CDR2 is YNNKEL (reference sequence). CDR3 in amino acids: CASSQGAGQGSIDEQFF. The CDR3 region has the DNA TGTGCCAGCAGCCAAGGTGCCGGACAGGGGTCAATCGATGAGCAGTTCTTC.